These 24 T cell receptor beta chains share one sample of origin, sequenced in a study of blood T cells in healthy people across ages. Together with a sample-barcoded 5' primer, a J-beta primer mix was included in a second PCR lasting roughly 7 to 11 cycles. Using its own MiXCR run on the 5' RACE reads, TCRdb lists one record per CDR3 protein. This sample has approximately 690,000 distinct CDR3 sequences, with 58% found just once. Sequenced: blood. Receptors were obtained from a man in his sixties in good health.

The rearrangement links TRBV6-2 or TRBV6-3 to TRBJ2-4; D is possibly TRBD1 (6 bases). The closer fit of TRBJ2-7 to the DNA end suggests the J call may be wrong. The germline gives CDR1 MNHEY, CDR2 SVGEGT. The CDR3 spans 16 residues. This chain's CDR3 is CASSYSTQGTTYEQYF. CDR3 nucleotides: TGTGCCAGCAGTTACTCGACCCAGGGGACCACCTACGAGCAGTACTTC.

The table lists this clonotype with a few counts. The V gene is TRBV20-1, the J gene TRBJ2-5, with D tentatively TRBD2 (7 bases). Per germline, CDR1 DFQATT and CDR2 SNEGSKA (reference sequence). With 7 bases removed from V and 5 bases from J, the gap between germline ends came to 14 bases. The CDR3 loop spans 12 amino acids. CDR3 DNA: TGCAGTGGAGGGGGGGCCTGGGAGACCCAGTACTTC. This translates into CSGGGAWETQYF.

The rearrangement joins TRBV29-1 to TRBJ1-2; D ambiguous. Germline V CDR1 and CDR2: SQVTM, ANQGSEA. This CDR3 comprises 12 residues. V lost 1 base to trimming and J lost 4 bases, with 7 bases between them. The CDR3 nucleotides are TGCAGCGTTGAAGTGTCCGTCTATGGCTACACCTTC. This codes for CSVEVSVYGYTF.

This chain joins TRBV28 and TRBJ1-2; possible D gene TRBD1, 5 bases. Germline CDR1 is MDHEN and CDR2 is SYDVKM. Trimming removed 5 bases at V and 8 bases at J, with 15 bases between. The CDR3 covers 13 residues. The CDR3 is CASSAPSGTGYTF. The CDR3 DNA follows: TGTGCCAGCAGTGCCCCGAGCGGGACGGGCTACACCTTC.

The V gene is TRBV13, the J gene TRBJ2-6; D unclear. CDR3 length: 13 amino acids. The germline V and J ends were trimmed by 8 bases and 2 bases, with 7 bases remaining between them. Germline loops: CDR1 PRHDT, CDR2 FYEKMQ (reference sequence). CDR3 nucleotides: TGTGCCAGCGGGGTGCCTGGGGCCAACGTCCTGACTTTC. Its translation is CASGVPGANVLTF.

The V call is TRBV5-1, the J call TRBJ2-1, with 7 positions matching TRBD1. CDR3 size: 15 residues. V lost 7 bases to trimming and J lost 1 base; unmatched junction nucleotides: 8. Germline CDR1 SGHRS, CDR2 YFSETQ. Here the CDR3 reads CASAPTGDSYNEQFF. CDR3 bases: TGCGCCAGCGCACCCACAGGGGATTCCTACAATGAGCAGTTCTTC. Complete variable domain (other parts from reference TRBV5-1 and TRBJ2-1): KAGVTQTPRYLIKTRGQQVTLSCSPISGHRSVSWYQQTPGQGLQFLFEYFSETQRNKGNFPGRFSGRQFSNSRSEMNVSTLELGDSALYLCASAPTGDSYNEQFFGPGTRLTVL.

The table lists this clonotype with a few counts. This chain connects TRBV27 to TRBJ2-7; 8 bases are a match to TRBD1. The CDR3 runs to 15 residues. Trimming took 6 bases from V and 3 from J; bases not matched to a gene: 10. CDR1 MNHEY and CDR2 SMNVEV come from the germline V gene (reference sequence). The CDR3 here is CASSTTQGASYEQYF. CDR3 DNA sequence: TGTGCCAGCAGCACCACCCAGGGGGCAAGCTACGAGCAGTACTTC.

The CDR3: CASSKWRQGVSYEQYF. DNA for the CDR3: TGTGCCAGCAGCAAATGGAGACAGGGGGTCTCATACGAGCAGTACTTC. V is TRBV21-1 and J is TRBJ2-5; the listed D gene, TRBD1, was not tested against the DNA. TRBJ2-7 explains the end of the DNA better; the J call may be wrong. TRBV21-1 is recorded as a pseudogene. The CDR3 totals 16 residues.

This clonotype has a handful of counts. The V and J genes are TRBV3-1 and TRBJ2-7, with D uncertain. With 2 bases removed from V and 7 bases from J, the gap between germline ends came to 6 bases. CDR3 length: 11 residues. CDR1 and CDR2 from the germline V gene are LGHDT and YNNKEL (reference sequence). The CDR3: CASSQLGEQYF. CDR3 coding DNA: TGTGCCAGCAGCCAATTGGGGGAGCAGTACTTC.

The rearrangement uses TRBV4-1 and TRBJ2-1, with D possibly being TRBD2 (7 bases). This CDR3 comprises 16 residues. Between the trimmed V and J ends, which lost 1 base and 8 bases, there was a span of 18 bases. Germline values: CDR1 MGHRA, CDR2 YSYEKL. CDR3 amino acids: CASSQGFGQGRDEQFF. In DNA form, the CDR3 reads TGCGCCAGCAGCCAAGGGTTCGGGCAGGGGAGGGATGAGCAGTTCTTC.

The J gene is TRBJ2-5, the V gene TRBV12-3 or TRBV12-4; TRBD2 agrees at 7 bases. CDR3 size: 15 residues. The V segment lost 1 base and the J segment 5 bases; nucleotides outside the gene matches: 7. The CDR3, as DNA: TGTGCCAGCAGTTTAGAGCGGGGACTTGGGGAGACCCAGTACTTC. Translating it yields CASSLERGLGETQYF.

The chain is built from TRBV28 and TRBJ1-5; D is perhaps TRBD1 (6 bases). The V gene lost 5 bases and the J gene lost 12 bases, with 17 bases spanning the gap. Germline loops: CDR1 MDHEN, CDR2 SYDVKM. This CDR3 spans 13 amino acids. Here the CDR3 DNA reads TGTGCCAGCAGTCCCCCGACAGGTAGGCGCCAGCATTTT. It encodes CASSPPTGRRQHF.

The CDR3 nucleotides are TGTGCCAGCAGCCAACAGAAGAACACTGAAGCTTTCTTT. The encoded protein is CASSQQKNTEAFF. This chain connects TRBV6-4 to TRBJ1-1; D is ambiguous. Germline CDR1 reads MRHNA; CDR2 reads SNTAGT. With 6 bases removed from V and 1 base from J, the gap between germline ends came to 9 bases. The CDR3 runs to 13 residues.

The chain is built from TRBV20-1 and TRBJ2-7; TRBD2 agrees at 10 bases. Trimming at V came to 4 bases and at J to 3 bases, leaving 6 bases not matched to a gene. Germline values: CDR1 DFQATT, CDR2 SNEGSKA (reference sequence). This CDR3 region has 14 residues. The CDR3 nucleotides are TGCAGTGCTACATTGGGACTAGCGCTCTACGAGCAGTACTTC. This translates into CSATLGLALYEQYF.

This chain links TRBV11-2 with TRBJ2-5; 13 bases map to TRBD2. Germline V gene data show CDR1 as SGHAT and CDR2 as FQNNGV. V trimming: 5 bases; J trimming: 9 bases; junction bases outside the gene matches: 12. The CDR3 runs to 16 residues. The CDR3 bases are TGTGCCAGCAGCACGGGACTAGCGGGGCCCCAAGGGGCCCAGTACTTC. This gives the protein CASSTGLAGPQGAQYF.

This chain links TRBV12-3 or TRBV12-4 with TRBJ2-5; D gene unclear. CDR3 length: 12 amino acids. V lost 4 bases to trimming and J lost 9 bases, with 12 bases between them. The CDR3 reads CASSSMGFSQYF. In DNA form, the CDR3 reads TGTGCCAGCAGTTCAATGGGGTTTTCCCAGTACTTC.

The V gene is TRBV7-9, the J gene TRBJ2-7; 9 nucleotides align to TRBD2. V dropped 1 base and J dropped 7; count of bases not matched to a gene: 11. The CDR3 runs 16 residues. Germline V lookup: CDR1 SEHNR, CDR2 FQNEAQ (reference sequence). The CDR3 reads CASSLDGGRGYNEQYF. For the CDR3, the DNA is TGTGCCAGCAGCTTAGACGGCGGGAGGGGCTACAATGAGCAGTACTTC.

Comment on this clonotype: No conserved phenylalanine or tryptophan is present at the end of the CDR3, so a read error is the likely explanation. It is unclear where the CDR3 begins or ends on the DNA, so no DNA is shown, and the CDR3 is as TCRdb lists it. This chain joins TRBV12-3 or TRBV12-4 and TRBJ2-3; the tabulated D call, TRBD1, remains unverified against the DNA. The length of the CDR3 is 14 amino acids, counting both ends. CDR3 sequence: CASSFRGGADTQYS.

There are a few counts of this clonotype. V and J are TRBV11-2 and TRBJ2-1; 7 bases are a match to TRBD2. Germline CDR1 and CDR2: SGHAT and FQNNGV. The CDR3 consists of 16 residues. J lost 0 bases, V lost 5 bases, and 7 bases had no gene match. The CDR3, as DNA: TGTGCCAGCAGCGATCAGCGGGGCCCCTCCTACAATGAGCAGTTCTTC. Translating it yields CASSDQRGPSYNEQFF.

CDR3 region: CASSLGSSGNQPQHF. The CDR3, as DNA: TGCGCCAGCAGCTTGGGGTCTAGCGGCAATCAGCCCCAGCATTTT. This chain links TRBV5-1 with TRBJ1-5; D remains ambiguous. This CDR3 region has 15 residues. Germline lookup yields CDR1 SGHRS and CDR2 YFSETQ. V was cut by 0 bases and J by 2 bases, with 9 bases left in between.

This clonotype was detected a few times. The genes are TRBV6-5 and TRBJ2-5; D unclear. V was clipped by 2 bases and J by 1 base, with 8 bases between them. This CDR3 contains 14 residues. Germline CDR1 and CDR2: MNHEY and SVGAGI. In nucleotides, the CDR3 is TGTGCCAGCAGTTACGCTCCGGGCCAAGAGACCCAGTACTTC. Amino acid sequence: CASSYAPGQETQYF.

This clonotype was detected only a few times. The chain has TRBV27 and TRBJ2-5; a weak D match, TRBD2 (6 bases). Between the trimmed V and J ends, which lost 5 bases and 5 bases, there was a span of 12 bases. The CDR3 spans 13 residues. Germline V gene sequence: CDR1 MNHEY, CDR2 SMNVEV (reference sequence). The CDR3 spells CASSLRERETQYF. The CDR3 DNA reads TGTGCCAGCAGTCTCCGGGAGCGCGAGACCCAGTACTTC.

V and J are TRBV7-9 and TRBJ2-3; the D is unclear. Germline loops: CDR1 SEHNR, CDR2 FQNEAQ (reference sequence). Trimming took off 5 bases at V and 5 bases at J, with 5 bases between the two ends. There are 11 residues in the CDR3. Here the CDR3 DNA reads TGTGCCAGCAGCCGTATAGATACGCAGTATTTT. As protein: CASSRIDTQYF.

In its sample, this clonotype was seen a few times. The chain recombines TRBV5-6 with TRBJ2-3; 9 nucleotides agree with TRBD1. CDR1 and CDR2 from the germline V gene are SGHDT and YYEEEE. The CDR3 contains 16 residues. Losses at the gene ends were 2 bases for V and 2 bases for J; bases not matched to a gene: 6. CDR3 nucleotide sequence: TGTGCCAGCAGCTTTTCCGGGACAGGGTACACAGATACGCAGTATTTT. Its translation: CASSFSGTGYTDTQYF.